Below are 23 T cell receptor beta chains sequenced from a single sample in a study of neurological immune-mediated disorders. TCRdb re-called the 5' RACE reads through MiXCR, storing one row per CDR3 protein. The table includes 45,000 to 55,000 distinct CDR3 sequences, 3% to 4% detected once. Sequencing input: PBMCs. The receptors come from a man in his forties or fifties with multiple sclerosis.

This clonotype was seen ten or more times. This rearrangement joins TRBV14 to TRBJ1-1; D remains unclear. Looked up from germline, CDR1 is SGHDN and CDR2 is FVKESK. V gave up 1 base and J gave up 1 base, with 16 bases separating them. The CDR3 is 17 residues long. Written as DNA, the CDR3 is TGTGCCAGCAGCCAAGCCCCTCGGGCCAGTGGGAACACTGAAGCTTTCTTT. Its protein is CASSQAPRASGNTEAFF.

Worth noting for this clonotype: This could be a read error, since a much larger clone is one nucleotide away. V and J are TRBV4-2 and TRBJ2-1; TRBD2 is a possible D gene (7 bases). Germline V CDR1 and CDR2: LGHNA, YNFKEQ. This CDR3 is 11 amino acids long. The CDR3 DNA follows: TGTGCCAACAGCCAAGGGGGGGGGCAGTTCTTC. Its translation: CANSQGGGQFF.

This clonotype came up many times. The gene calls are TRBV10-3 and TRBJ2-7, with TRBD1 matching 7 bases. J was trimmed by 1 base and V by 11 bases; bases with no gene match: 11. Germline V gives CDR1 ENHRY, CDR2 SYGVKD. This CDR3 is 14 amino acids long. The CDR3 DNA is TGTGCCGCTACCGGTCGGGACAGATCCTACGAGCAGTACTTC. It translates to CAATGRDRSYEQYF.

Only a few counts were recorded for this clonotype. The J gene is TRBJ2-3, the V gene TRBV7-2, with 7 positions matching TRBD2. The CDR3 is made up of 19 amino acids. The junction had 15 bases not matched to a gene; V was cut back by 1 base and J by 2 bases. Germline loops: CDR1 SGHTA, CDR2 FQGNSA. The CDR3 loop is CASSLGDFFAGAITDTQYF. The CDR3 DNA follows: TGTGCCAGCAGCTTAGGTGATTTTTTCGCGGGAGCAATCACAGATACGCAGTATTTT.

This clonotype was recorded many times. The rearrangement joins TRBV5-1 to TRBJ2-2, with 7 bases matching TRBD2. After removal of 0 bases from V and 1 base from J, the junction contained 3 bases not matched to a gene. The germline CDR1 and CDR2 sequences are SGHRS and YFSETQ. This CDR3 spans 16 amino acids. The CDR3 region is CASSLVAGENTGELFF. The DNA for the CDR3 is TGCGCCAGCAGCTTGGTGGCGGGGGAGAACACCGGGGAGCTGTTTTTT. Full variable domain (outside the CDR3, taken from reference TRBV5-1 and TRBJ2-2): KAGVTQTPRYLIKTRGQQVTLSCSPISGHRSVSWYQQTPGQGLQFLFEYFSETQRNKGNFPGRFSGRQFSNSRSEMNVSTLELGDSALYLCASSLVAGENTGELFFGEGSRLTVL.

In its sample, this clonotype was seen many times. V usage is TRBV3-1 and J usage is TRBJ1-5; D not certain. Germline CDR1 reads LGHDT; CDR2 reads YNNKEL (reference sequence). Trimming stripped 4 bases from V and 13 bases from J, with 14 bases between. CDR3 length equals 12 residues. CDR3 amino acids: CASSPPLGLQHF. The CDR3 nucleotides are TGTGCCAGCAGCCCTCCCTTGGGTTTACAGCATTTT. Filled out from reference TRBV3-1 and TRBJ1-5, the complete variable domain reads DTAVSQTPKYLVTQMGNDKSIKCEQNLGHDTMYWYKQDSKKFLKIMFSYNNKELIINETVPNRFSPKSPDKAHLNLHINSLELGDSAVYFCASSPPLGLQHFGDGTRLSIL.

In its sample, this clonotype was seen many times. In DNA form, the CDR3 reads TGCAGTGCTAGTACAGTTGGACAGGGTTTTGATGGTGAAAAACTGTTTTTT. This codes for CSASTVGQGFDGEKLFF. The chain carries TRBV20-1 and TRBJ1-4; TRBD1 aligns across 8 bases. The trim removed 3 bases at V and 7 bases at J, leaving 16 bases unmatched. Germline lookup yields CDR1 DFQATT and CDR2 SNEGSKA (reference sequence). CDR3 length equals 17 residues.

This clonotype was counted between two and nine times. This sequence may be a read error, since a much larger clone differs from it by one base. The CDR3 reads CASSFGTGGLQPQNF. The CDR3 DNA follows: TGTGCCAGCAGTTTCGGGACAGGGGGCCTGCAGCCCCAGAATTTT. V is TRBV28 and J is TRBJ1-5; TRBD1 matches 12 bases. The CDR3 extends over 15 amino acids. Germline CDR1 is MDHEN and CDR2 is SYDVKM.

This clonotype has ten or more counts. This sequence joins TRBV7-2 and TRBJ2-7; 9 nucleotides line up with TRBD2. This CDR3 is built from 13 residues. Germline V gene sequence: CDR1 SGHTA, CDR2 FQGNSA. V shed 8 bases, J shed 4 bases, and the junction held 6 bases outside the gene matches. The CDR3 nucleotides are TGTGCCAGCGGGGCTAGCGGGGAATACGAGCAGTACTTC. This translates into CASGASGEYEQYF.

This clonotype was observed many times. This chain connects TRBV7-2 to TRBJ2-1, with D possibly being TRBD2 (7 bases). Germline V gene data show CDR1 as SGHTA and CDR2 as FQGNSA. There are 19 residues in the CDR3. Trimming pared 5 bases from V and 0 bases from J, leaving 23 bases between. Written as DNA, the CDR3 is TGTGCCAGCAGCACCCCCGGCGAGGCGGGGGCGAGCTCCTACAATGAGCAGTTCTTC. Protein product: CASSTPGEAGASSYNEQFF.

The table lists this clonotype with a few counts. V is TRBV29-1 and J is TRBJ1-1, with a possible D match to TRBD1 (5 bases). The germline gives CDR1 SQVTM, CDR2 ANQGSEA. Trimming removed 6 bases at V and 1 base at J, with 9 bases between. The CDR3 length is 12 residues. The CDR3 DNA sequence: TGCAGCGTGAACGACAGGAACACTGAAGCTTTCTTT. This encodes CSVNDRNTEAFF.

There are many counts of this clonotype. A read error may produce the germline difference seen at one junction end. The chain has TRBV29-1 and TRBJ2-5, with 11 bases aligning to TRBD1. The CDR3 is made up of 14 amino acids. Germline values: CDR1 SQVTM, CDR2 ANQGSEA. CDR3 nucleotide sequence: TGCAGCGTGGAAGGACAGGGGGCAAAAGAGACCCAGTACTTC. Protein product: CSVEGQGAKETQYF.

This clonotype occurred many times. The chain couples TRBV5-6 to TRBJ2-2, with 11 positions matching TRBD2. V was clipped by 4 bases and J by 5 bases; unmatched bases: 13. This CDR3 is 18 amino acids long. The germline V gene encodes CDR1 SGHDT and CDR2 YYEEEE. The CDR3 loop reads CASSTALAGGSRTGELFF. Written as DNA, the CDR3 is TGTGCCAGCAGCACCGCCCTAGCGGGGGGTAGTAGAACCGGGGAGCTGTTTTTT.

Details on this clonotype: At one of its ends the junction is not consistent with the germline gene, which may arise from a read error. The V gene is TRBV20-1, the J gene TRBJ1-5; TRBD1 is a possible D gene (6 bases). This CDR3 has 14 amino acids. Per the germline V gene, CDR1 is DFQATT and CDR2 is SNEGSKA (reference sequence). The CDR3 sequence is CSASRGGGNQPQNF. For the CDR3, the DNA is TGCAGTGCTAGCCGGGGAGGGGGTAATCAGCCCCAGAATTTT.

The table lists this clonotype with a few counts. The CDR3 DNA reads TGTGCCATCAGTGAGTCTGTAGGGACAGGGACGCGTATGGGGGAGCAGTACTTC. It encodes CAISESVGTGTRMGEQYF. The chain carries TRBV10-3 and TRBJ2-7; TRBD1 agrees at 9 bases. This CDR3 is 18 amino acids long. V lost 0 bases, J lost 7 bases, and 16 bases stayed unmatched. Germline values: CDR1 ENHRY, CDR2 SYGVKD.

The chain recombines TRBV3-1 with TRBJ2-2; D call uncertain. This CDR3 comprises 15 residues. CDR1 and CDR2 (germline): LGHDT, YNNKEL (reference sequence). V lost 2 bases and J 5 bases, leaving 12 bases between the germline ends. Here the CDR3 reads CASSQFSKATGELFF. The CDR3 nucleotides are TGTGCCAGCAGCCAATTCTCGAAAGCGACCGGGGAGCTGTTTTTT.

This clonotype was seen at least ten times. V is TRBV12-3 or TRBV12-4 and J is TRBJ1-1, with 8 bases identical to TRBD1. The CDR3 runs to 14 residues. The V and J ends lost 4 bases and 6 bases, in that order; junction bases with no gene match: 7. The CDR3 here is CASSSLRQGSEAFF. The CDR3 DNA follows: TGTGCCAGCAGTTCTCTTAGACAGGGGTCTGAAGCTTTCTTT.

This clonotype occurred many times. This chain links TRBV7-2 with TRBJ2-7; D not certain. The germline gives CDR1 SGHTA, CDR2 FQGNSA. V lost 5 bases to trimming and J lost 4 bases, with 6 bases between them. The CDR3 extends over 11 amino acids. CDR3 sequence: CASSAQYEQYF. The DNA for the CDR3 is TGTGCCAGCAGCGCCCAGTACGAGCAGTACTTC.

This clonotype was found a few times. The chain uses TRBV7-2 and TRBJ2-7, with 8 bases matching TRBD1. Germline V CDR1 and CDR2: SGHTA, FQGNSA. This CDR3 has 14 residues. Trimming cost V 6 bases and J 3 bases; bases outside gene matches: 7. CDR3 sequence: CASSFPDRVYEQYF. Written as DNA, the CDR3 is TGTGCCAGCAGTTTCCCGGACAGGGTCTACGAGCAGTACTTC.

In this sample, this clonotype turned up many times. This chain uses TRBV12-3 or TRBV12-4 with TRBJ2-1; no definite D call. The CDR3 spans 11 residues. V was shortened by 0 bases and J by 10 bases, with 4 bases between the two germline ends. CDR3 region: CASSLAQEQFF. The CDR3 DNA reads TGTGCCAGCAGTTTAGCCCAAGAGCAGTTCTTC.

There are many counts of this clonotype. V gene TRBV5-5 combines with J gene TRBJ2-7, with D unresolved. This CDR3 is 15 amino acids long. The germline gives CDR1 SGHKS, CDR2 YYEKEE (reference sequence). V lost 0 bases and J lost 0, with 10 bases in between. The CDR3 region has the DNA TGTGCCAGCAGCTTGGGGTTCGCGTCCTCCTACGAGCAGTACTTC. This gives the protein CASSLGFASSYEQYF.

The V gene is TRBV18, the J gene TRBJ2-5, with no clear D. This CDR3 has 13 residues. Germline loops: CDR1 KGHSH, CDR2 LQKENI. The V end was cut by 2 bases, the J end by 5 bases, with 9 bases between. Here the CDR3 reads CASSPGAQETQYF. The CDR3 bases are TGTGCCAGCTCACCAGGCGCCCAGGAGACCCAGTACTTC.

This clonotype was found a few times. Mismatch with germline at one junction end may stem from a read error. CDR3 nucleotide sequence: TGTGTCAGCAGAGGGGGGACAGTACAAGAGACCCAGTACTTC. Translating it yields CVSRGGTVQETQYF. This sequence joins TRBV12-3 or TRBV12-4 and TRBJ2-5; D may be TRBD1 (7 bases). This CDR3 contains 14 residues.